A selection of T cell receptor beta chains follows, all from one sample in a study of early T cells in non-severe SARS-CoV-2 infection. TCRdb itself ran the 5' RACE reads through MiXCR, one entry per CDR3 protein. The sample shows some 71,000 distinct CDR3 sequences, roughly 15% of them seen only once. The sequencing input was whole blood. All receptors come from an adult who was a healthcare worker with PCR-confirmed SARS-CoV-2 infection or an uninfected control (not recorded which). CDR3s include the opening cysteine and the closing phenylalanine or tryptophan.

>TRBJ1-4|TRBV7-6
CASSRGTRTNEKLFF
>TRBJ1-1|TRBV7-2
CASSNTGPQGAFF
>TRBJ2-1|TRBV24-1
CATSGLENEQFF
>TRBJ1-1|TRBV7-6
CASSTQGTEAFF
>TRBJ2-5|TRBV6-6
CASTSPETQYF
>TRBJ2-3|TRBV29-1
CSVGLDTQYF
>TRBJ2-1|TRBV3-1
CASGVQGSNEQFF
>TRBJ2-3|TRBV20-1
CSASRRQNGVDTQYF
>TRBJ2-3|TRBV28
CASSSMGPDTQYF
>TRBJ1-5|TRBV19
CASSTRQGSNQPQHF
>TRBJ1-6|TRBV5-4
CASSLAGQRGSPLHF
>TRBJ2-1|TRBV12-3/TRBV12-4
CASSYTGGSYNEQFF
>TRBJ1-2|TRBV7-9
CASSLEQGVVYGYTF
>TRBJ2-7|TRBV29-1
CSAGTGSYEQYF
>TRBJ1-5|TRBV9
CASSEEGNSNQPQHF
>TRBJ2-3|TRBV4-2
CASSPGVSTDTQYF
>TRBJ2-3|TRBV29-1
CSARVGDTQYF
>TRBJ1-6|TRBV15
CATSRVRLNSPLHF
>TRBJ2-3|TRBV3-1
CASSQDKRGISTDTQYF
>TRBJ1-1|TRBV20-1
CSARARGTEAFF
>TRBJ1-6|TRBV2
CATQADHNSPLHF
>TRBJ2-3|TRBV11-2
CASSLAHRPSTDTQYF
>TRBJ2-5|TRBV20-1
CSALEYQETQYF
>TRBJ2-7|TRBV18
CASSPRGDRENEQYF
>TRBJ1-2|TRBV7-2
CASSLAGARSGYTF
>TRBJ1-3|TRBV19
CASSKGPGAYSGNTIYF
>TRBJ1-5|TRBV15
CATSSRGYQPQHF
>TRBJ2-2|TRBV7-2
CASTFNVLNTGELFF
>TRBJ2-1|TRBV29-1
CSVEVGGAGNEQFF
>TRBJ2-1|TRBV30
CAWSTLAGGNEQFF
>TRBJ1-2|TRBV2
CASRTSGDRNGYTF
>TRBJ2-7|TRBV12-3/TRBV12-4
CASSGLGREQYF
>TRBJ2-7|TRBV6-6
CASSYFNPGGISYEQYF
>TRBJ2-1|TRBV6-4
CASSEGAASGGGEQFF
>TRBJ2-1|TRBV14
CASSPIGQGERNEQFF
>TRBJ2-2|TRBV28
CASAHRTGGTGELFF
>TRBJ2-1|TRBV20-1
CSARDREARLEQFF
>TRBJ1-1|TRBV7-2
CASSLWAEAFF
>TRBJ1-2|TRBV11-1
CARQDTSNYGYTF
>TRBJ2-7|TRBV29-1
CSVEDPGYYEQYF
>TRBJ2-7|TRBV3-1
CASSQDGDEQYF
>TRBJ2-7|TRBV29-1
CSVEPSAQGADYEQYF
>TRBJ1-1|TRBV12-3/TRBV12-4
CASSLDRGYTEAFF
>TRBJ1-2|TRBV11-2
CASSRPNEVTGLYGYTF
>TRBJ2-7|TRBV7-9
CASSARGSYEQYF
>TRBJ1-5|TRBV12-3/TRBV12-4
CASSTLPGQGAQPQHF